The T cell receptor beta chain under discussion was sequenced for a study of beta chain features in type 1 diabetes. Study-wide points: TCRB CDR3s were moderately but significantly shorter in Type 1 diabetes patients in all four CD4+ subsets.

The V end was cut by 7 bases, the J end by 0 bases, with 12 bases between. The CDR3 loop spans 14 amino acids. CDR1 MDHEN and CDR2 SYDVKM come from the germline V gene. Sequencing targeted expressed TCRB transcripts, as all isolated RNA had been reverse transcribed. The protocol was immunoSEQ multiplex PCR, while the TCRdb copy is restricted to in-frame clones and leaves out a portion. The sample yields about 660,000 clones, more than 13% seen once. In regard to this clone: The antigen remains unidentified.

Sequenced sample: naive CD4+ T cells from blood. This TCR was sampled from a man aged 18 to 30 with type 1 diabetes. The gene calls are TRBV28 and TRBJ1-2; D gene uncertain. The CDR3 sequence is CASTEGSANYGYTF. The CDR3 DNA reads TGTGCCAGCACCGAGGGATCCGCTAACTATGGCTACACCTTC.